The next 19 T cell receptor beta chains were all read from a single sample in a study of blood T cell repertoires in COVID-19. Using immunoSEQ multiplex PCR, the repertoire was profiled, and TCRdb retains in-frame clones only, with some absent. The profile covers around 270,000 clones, with more than 75% appearing a single time and around 5% taken by the ten largest. The specimen was peripheral blood. Receptor source: a woman aged 55-75 years with COVID-19, enrolled during active disease.

The chain has TRBV29-1 and TRBJ2-7; D perhaps matches TRBD2 (5 bases). Trimming removed 0 bases at V and 1 base at J, with 7 bases between. The germline V gene has CDR1 SQVTM and CDR2 ANQGSEA. This CDR3 has 13 amino acids. The CDR3 DNA reads as TGCAGCGTTGAAGATGGCGGGTCCTACGAGCAGTACTTC. It specifies CSVEDGGSYEQYF.

This chain joins TRBV28 and TRBJ2-3; D is ambiguous. The V and J ends lost 4 bases and 3 bases respectively, with 5 bases between them. There are 12 residues in the CDR3. Germline CDR1 MDHEN, CDR2 SYDVKM. CDR3 sequence: CASSSQTDTQYF. The CDR3 DNA reads as TGTGCCAGCAGTTCCCAAACAGATACGCAGTATTTT.

This chain connects TRBV7-7 to TRBJ2-2; 9 nucleotides align to TRBD2. Germline CDR1 is SSHAT and CDR2 is FNYEAQ (reference sequence). V trimming: 5 bases; J trimming: 1 base; junction bases outside the gene matches: 5. This CDR3 is 16 amino acids long. CDR3 sequence: CASSPVAGVNTGELFF. The CDR3 bases are TGTGCCAGCAGCCCGGTAGCGGGAGTGAACACCGGGGAGCTGTTTTTT.

The chain joins TRBV28 to TRBJ2-1, with 8 bases fitting TRBD2. Germline V gene data show CDR1 as MDHEN and CDR2 as SYDVKM. This CDR3 has 17 amino acids. Losses at the gene ends were 4 bases for V and 0 bases for J; bases not matched to a gene: 8. CDR3 residues: CASSSRTSPFSYNEQFF. The CDR3 bases are TGTGCCAGCAGTTCCCGGACTAGCCCATTCTCCTACAATGAGCAGTTCTTC.

The rearrangement joins TRBV5-6 to TRBJ1-4; TRBD1 is a possible D gene (6 bases). The germline V gene has CDR1 SGHDT and CDR2 YYEEEE. The CDR3 spans 14 residues. V lost 0 bases to trimming and J lost 6 bases, with 9 bases between them. The CDR3 DNA is TGTGCCAGCAGCTTGGTCCCAGGGGATGAAAAACTGTTTTTT. As protein: CASSLVPGDEKLFF.

This clone has a single count. V is TRBV2 and J is TRBJ1-2; no clear D. The CDR3 is 13 residues long. V was cut by 5 bases and J by 2 bases, with 9 bases left in between. CDR1 is SNHLY, CDR2 FYNNEI, per germline. The CDR3 sequence is CASSPRWNYGYTF. DNA for the CDR3: TGTGCCAGCAGTCCCAGGTGGAACTATGGCTACACCTTC.

This chain links TRBV6-2 or TRBV6-3 with TRBJ1-5; D remains ambiguous. Between the trimmed V and J ends, which lost 5 bases and 3 bases, there was a span of 11 bases. The length of the CDR3 is 14 residues. The germline V gene encodes CDR1 MNHEY and CDR2 SVGEGT. In nucleotides, the CDR3 is TGTGCCAGCAGTACGATGGCTCCCAATCAGCCCCAGCATTTT. Translation: CASSTMAPNQPQHF.

The chain is built from TRBV9 and TRBJ1-6; 9 bases are a match to TRBD1. With V trimmed by 3 bases and J by 7 bases, 14 bases remained unmatched. Germline V lookup: CDR1 SGDLS, CDR2 YYNGEE. CDR3 length: 18 residues. The DNA for the CDR3 is TGTGCCAGCAGCGAGGGGGCGAACAGGGGGCGGTTGAATTCACCCCTCCACTTT. This gives the protein CASSEGANRGRLNSPLHF.

This sequence joins TRBV24-1 and TRBJ2-7; TRBD1 matches 8 bases. After removal of 4 bases from V and 7 bases from J, the junction contained 11 bases not matched to a gene. CDR3 length equals 15 residues. Germline assignment: CDR1 KGHDR and CDR2 SFDVKD. CDR3 sequence (DNA): TGTGCCACCAGTGACCAGGGGACAGGCGTAGGGGAGCAGTACTTC. Its translation: CATSDQGTGVGEQYF.

This clone has only a few counts. The chain recombines TRBV19 with TRBJ2-1; the match to TRBD2 covers 10 bases. This CDR3 contains 19 residues. V gave up 7 bases and J gave up 0 bases; unmatched junction bases: 15. Germline CDR1 LNHDA, CDR2 SQIVND (reference sequence). The CDR3 region has the DNA TGTGCCAGTAATTATAGGGCTAGCGGGGGTCTGAGCTCCTACAATGAGCAGTTCTTC. Encoded protein: CASNYRASGGLSSYNEQFF.

This chain uses TRBV24-1 with TRBJ2-1, with a weak D call TRBD1 (6 bases). CDR3 size: 16 residues. The germline V and J ends were trimmed by 3 bases and 1 base, with 12 bases remaining between them. Looked up from germline, CDR1 is KGHDR and CDR2 is SFDVKD. The CDR3 is CATSDHTGLSYNEQFF. DNA of the CDR3: TGTGCCACCAGTGATCACACAGGGCTTTCCTACAATGAGCAGTTCTTC.

CDR3 in amino acids: CASSLVRGQREKLFF. The CDR3 DNA reads TGTGCCAGCAGCTTAGTTCGCGGCCAGCGCGAAAAACTGTTTTTT. This rearrangement joins TRBV7-9 to TRBJ1-4; D remains unclear. The V gene's germline CDR1 is SEHNR and CDR2 FQNEAQ (reference sequence). V lost 1 base, J lost 8 bases, and 14 bases lay in between. CDR3 length: 15 residues.

V is TRBV19 and J is TRBJ1-1, with a possible D match to TRBD1 (6 bases). Germline CDR1 and CDR2: LNHDA and SQIVND (reference sequence). The length of the CDR3 is 15 residues. V dropped 10 bases and J dropped 6 bases, with 24 bases sitting between them. This CDR3 reads CATQGPRRVGAEAFF. Here the CDR3 DNA reads TGTGCCACCCAGGGGCCACGCAGGGTGGGGGCTGAAGCTTTCTTT.

This rearrangement joins TRBV6-2 or TRBV6-3 to TRBJ2-1, with a tentative D call TRBD2 (5 bases). From germline, CDR1 is MNHEY and CDR2 SVGEGT. The V and J ends lost 6 bases and 4 bases respectively, with 10 bases between them. CDR3 length: 13 amino acids. The CDR3 sequence is CASSALAYNEQFF. The CDR3 DNA reads as TGTGCCAGCAGCGCCTTAGCGTACAATGAGCAGTTCTTC.

This clone appeared a single time. The CDR3 loop reads CASSLQGLNTGELFF. In DNA form, the CDR3 reads TGTGCCAGCAGCTTGCAGGGGTTAAACACCGGGGAGCTGTTTTTT. The chain employs TRBV5-4 and TRBJ2-2, with D maybe TRBD1 (6 bases). Per germline, CDR1 SGHNT and CDR2 YYREEE (reference sequence). V gave up 1 base and J gave up 2 bases, with 9 bases separating them. The CDR3 totals 15 residues.

The chain links TRBV3-1 (or the pseudogene TRBV3-2) to TRBJ2-3, with 7 bases fitting TRBD2. The germline gives CDR1 LGHDT, CDR2 YNNKEL (reference sequence). V shed 1 base and J 2 bases; nucleotides not matched to a gene: 6. CDR3 length: 16 amino acids. Here the CDR3 reads CASSQGAGTNTDTQYF. CDR3 coding DNA: TGTGCCAGCAGCCAAGGGGCCGGGACTAACACAGATACGCAGTATTTT.

The V call is TRBV29-1, the J call TRBJ1-5, with unresolved D. Germline V gene lookup returns CDR1 SQVTM and CDR2 ANQGSEA. The CDR3 has 14 residues. Trimming took 4 bases from V and 7 from J, leaving 17 bases between them. The CDR3 protein is CSVGLGGREQPQHF. CDR3 DNA sequence: TGCAGCGTTGGATTGGGCGGAAGGGAGCAGCCCCAGCATTTT.

The chain is built from TRBV19 and TRBJ1-1, with a tentative D call TRBD1 (6 bases). V dropped 7 bases and J dropped 3 bases, with 15 bases sitting between them. The CDR3 covers 14 residues. CDR1 and CDR2 from the germline V gene are LNHDA and SQIVND (reference sequence). For the CDR3, the DNA is TGTGCCAGTAAAAAGGGGGATTACGACACTGAAGCTTTCTTT. Translated, it gives CASKKGDYDTEAFF.

This clone has more than one count but fewer than ten. V is TRBV10-2 and J is TRBJ1-5; tentatively, D is TRBD1 (5 bases). From germline, CDR1 is WSHSY and CDR2 SAAADI. CDR3 length: 16 amino acids. Trimming took 6 bases from V and 1 from J, leaving 16 bases between them. CDR3 amino acids: CASSPGRGSSNQPQHF. The CDR3 nucleotides are TGCGCCAGCAGCCCGGGGAGGGGCTCGAGCAATCAGCCCCAGCATTTT.